These 4 T cell receptor beta chains came from one sample sequenced in a study of T cell changes during pregnancy in multiple sclerosis. Profiled with immunoSEQ multiplex PCR; TCRdb holds only in-frame clones, not every one. Found here are approximately 99,000 clones, approximately 93% of them singletons; the top ten hold less than 1%. The sample here was peripheral blood, taken after pregnancy. The receptors were sampled from a female donor with multiple sclerosis, enrolled in a pregnancy study.

V is TRBV28 and J is TRBJ1-5; a possible D gene is TRBD1 (5 bases). The V gene's germline CDR1 is MDHEN and CDR2 SYDVKM. CDR3 length: 16 residues. With 2 bases removed from V and 6 bases from J, the gap between germline ends came to 17 bases. In DNA form, the CDR3 reads TGTGCCAGCAGTTTACGTACAGGTCGAACCGGTCAGCCCCAGCATTTT. Protein sequence: CASSLRTGRTGQPQHF. The variable domain in full, completed from reference TRBV28 and TRBJ1-5, reads DVKVTQSSRYLVKRTGEKVFLECVQDMDHENMFWYRQDPGLGLRLIYFSYDVKMKEKGDIPEGYSVSREKKERFSLILESASTNQTSMYLCASSLRTGRTGQPQHFGDGTRLSIL.

This sequence joins TRBV4-1 and TRBJ1-5; no clear D. The CDR3 contains 14 residues. Germline CDR1 MGHRA, CDR2 YSYEKL. The V and J ends lost 1 base and 7 bases respectively, with 11 bases between them. The CDR3 loop is CASSQVGTSQPQHF. DNA for the CDR3: TGCGCCAGCAGCCAAGTGGGCACTTCCCAGCCCCAGCATTTT.

The chain employs TRBV5-4 and TRBJ2-7; 10 nucleotides agree with TRBD2. The CDR3 has 16 amino acids. The J segment lost 6 bases and the V segment lost 5 bases, leaving 14 bases of the junction unmatched. Germline loops: CDR1 SGHNT, CDR2 YYREEE (reference sequence). CDR3 bases: TGTGCCAGCAGTGCCCCGCTAGCGGGAGCGGTGGGCGAGCAGTACTTC. Its translation: CASSAPLAGAVGEQYF.

V and J are TRBV9 and TRBJ2-1; no clear D. Germline V CDR1 and CDR2: SGDLS, YYNGEE. This CDR3 contains 12 residues. Trimming removed 4 bases at V and 8 bases at J, with 10 bases between. CDR3 in amino acids: CASSPRNDEQFF. The DNA of the CDR3 is TGTGCCAGCAGCCCGAGGAATGATGAGCAGTTCTTC.